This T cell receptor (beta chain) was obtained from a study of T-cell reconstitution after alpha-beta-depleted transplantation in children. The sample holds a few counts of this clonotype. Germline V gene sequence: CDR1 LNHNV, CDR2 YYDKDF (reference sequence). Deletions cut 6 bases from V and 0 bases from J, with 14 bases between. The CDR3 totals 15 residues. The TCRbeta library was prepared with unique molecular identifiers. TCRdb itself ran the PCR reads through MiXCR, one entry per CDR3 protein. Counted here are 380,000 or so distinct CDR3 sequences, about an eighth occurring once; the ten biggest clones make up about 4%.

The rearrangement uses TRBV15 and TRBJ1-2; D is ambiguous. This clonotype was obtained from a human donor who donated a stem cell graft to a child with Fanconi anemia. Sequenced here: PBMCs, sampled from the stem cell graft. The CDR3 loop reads CATSFSIGANYGYTF. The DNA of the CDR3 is TGTGCCACCAGTTTTTCCATTGGGGCTAACTATGGCTACACCTTC.